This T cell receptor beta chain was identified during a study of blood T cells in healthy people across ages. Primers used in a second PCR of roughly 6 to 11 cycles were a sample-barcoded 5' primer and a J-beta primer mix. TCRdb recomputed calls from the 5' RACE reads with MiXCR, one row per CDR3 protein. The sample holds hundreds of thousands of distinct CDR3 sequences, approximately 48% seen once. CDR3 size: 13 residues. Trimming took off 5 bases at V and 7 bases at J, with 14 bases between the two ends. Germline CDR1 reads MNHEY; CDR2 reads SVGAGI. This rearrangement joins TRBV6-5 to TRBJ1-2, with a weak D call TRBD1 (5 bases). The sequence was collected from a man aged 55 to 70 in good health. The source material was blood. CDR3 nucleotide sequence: TGTGCCAGCAGTCCCAGGGTAATGGGTGGCTACACCTTC. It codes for CASSPRVMGGYTF.